The 26 T cell receptor beta chains in this list originate from one sample, sequenced in a study of CD8+CD57+ T cells in acquired aplastic anemia. Profiles of TCR beta VDJ and CDR3 were generated from a genomic DNA template. TCRdb fed the reads into MiXCR, producing one record per CDR3 protein. The sample consists of a few hundred thousand distinct CDR3 sequences, around 60% of them appearing once. Sequencing input: sorted CD4+, CD8+, or CD8+CD57+ T cells (not recorded which) from PBMCs. All receptors come from a human donor with severe aplastic anemia or a healthy control (not recorded which).

V gene TRBV10-3 combines with J gene TRBJ2-7; TRBD2 aligns across 8 bases. The junction had 4 bases not matched to a gene; V was cut back by 7 bases and J by 2 bases. The CDR3 is made up of 13 amino acids. CDR1 ENHRY and CDR2 SYGVKD come from the germline V gene. Here the CDR3 reads CAIILAGTYEQYF. The CDR3 coding sequence is TGTGCCATCATTCTAGCGGGTACCTACGAGCAGTACTTC.

In DNA, the CDR3 is TGTGCCAGCAGTTCACCTGGGGGAAGGGGCGAGCAGTACTTC. Residues: CASSSPGGRGEQYF. J is TRBJ2-7 and V is TRBV2, with D perhaps TRBD1 or TRBD2 (5 bases each). CDR3 length: 14 residues. Trimming removed 5 bases at V and 6 bases at J, with 17 bases between. Germline CDR1 SNHLY, CDR2 FYNNEI.

The chain carries TRBV24-1 and TRBJ2-3, with TRBD2 matching 9 bases. V lost 4 bases, J lost 4 bases, and 8 bases stayed unmatched. Germline CDR1 KGHDR, CDR2 SFDVKD. The CDR3 extends over 16 amino acids. The CDR3 bases are TGTGCCACCAGTGACTCGCGGGGGGGCAGGTCAGATACGCAGTATTTT. It encodes CATSDSRGGRSDTQYF.

The rearrangement uses TRBV6-2 or TRBV6-3 and TRBJ2-2, with D tentatively TRBD1 or TRBD2 (5 bases each). V was pared by 2 bases and J by 1 base, with 11 bases between. Germline assignment: CDR1 MNHEY and CDR2 SVGEGT. This CDR3 has 16 residues. The CDR3 DNA reads as TGTGCCAGCAGTTACCCATTTGGGGGGAACACCGGGGAGCTGTTTTTT. Translated: CASSYPFGGNTGELFF.

This clonotype was seen once. This chain uses TRBV7-2 with TRBJ1-3, with 7 bases identical to TRBD1. The CDR3 has 16 residues. Losses at the gene ends were 2 bases for V and 4 bases for J; bases not matched to a gene: 8. CDR1 SGHTA and CDR2 FQGNSA come from the germline V gene. CDR3 sequence reads: CASSLSTGASGNTIYF. The CDR3 nucleotides read TGTGCCAGCAGCTTAAGTACAGGGGCGTCCGGAAACACCATATATTTT.

This chain uses TRBV7-2 with TRBJ2-1, with D possibly TRBD2 on 6 matching bases. This CDR3 is 15 amino acids long. Looked up from germline, CDR1 is SGHTA and CDR2 is FQGNSA. V dropped 7 bases and J dropped 0 bases, with 13 bases sitting between them. CDR3 sequence reads: CASTLPGLSYNEQFF. The CDR3 nucleotides are TGTGCCAGCACCCTACCGGGACTCTCCTACAATGAGCAGTTCTTC.

The rearrangement links TRBV10-3 to TRBJ1-5, with D perhaps TRBD1 (5 bases). Germline CDR1 ENHRY, CDR2 SYGVKD. The CDR3 has 13 residues. V was cut by 6 bases and J by 3 bases, with 9 bases left in between. CDR3 sequence: CAIRDISNQPQHF. CDR3 DNA: TGTGCCATCAGGGACATCTCCAATCAGCCCCAGCATTTT.

The J gene is TRBJ2-1, the V gene TRBV2; unclear D gene. Trimming removed 6 bases at V and 12 bases at J, with 9 bases between. This CDR3 has 10 residues. CDR1 SNHLY and CDR2 FYNNEI come from the germline V gene. The CDR3 DNA is TGTGCCAGCAGGGCGGCCGGGCAGTTCTTC. It encodes CASRAAGQFF.

This chain uses TRBV18 with TRBJ1-4, with TRBD1 as a possible D gene (5 bases). This CDR3 comprises 15 residues. Trimming removed 3 bases at V and 5 bases at J, with 13 bases between. Germline loops: CDR1 KGHSH, CDR2 LQKENI. As DNA, the CDR3 is TGTGCCAGCTCACCCCTCGGGGGGACGAATGAAAAACTGTTTTTT. The encoded protein is CASSPLGGTNEKLFF.

There are a few counts of this clonotype. V is TRBV5-5 and J is TRBJ2-7; either TRBD1 or TRBD2 may supply D (6 bases each). CDR3 length equals 14 residues. The V and J ends lost 5 bases and 4 bases respectively, with 16 bases between them. The germline CDR1 and CDR2 sequences are SGHKS and YYEKEE (reference sequence). CDR3 coding DNA: TGTGCCAGCAGGGGAGGTAACAGGGATTACGAGCAGTACTTC. This gives the protein CASRGGNRDYEQYF.

The gene calls are TRBV7-6 and TRBJ1-3; the D gene is possibly TRBD1 (6 bases). The CDR3 spans 15 residues. The ends were cut back, 1 base at V and 2 bases at J, with 9 bases in the middle. Germline V gene lookup returns CDR1 SGHVS and CDR2 FNYEAQ. The DNA for the CDR3 is TGTGCCAGCAGCTTAGAAGGGGGTGCTGGAAACACCATATATTTT. It specifies CASSLEGGAGNTIYF.

For the CDR3, the DNA is TGTGCCAGTAGTACAGGCCACTACGAGCAGTACTTC. The encoded protein is CASSTGHYEQYF. The V and J genes are TRBV19 and TRBJ2-7, with D uncertain. The V gene's germline CDR1 is LNHDA and CDR2 SQIVND (reference sequence). With 4 bases removed from V and 3 bases from J, the gap between germline ends came to 7 bases. CDR3 length: 12 residues.

The rearrangement uses TRBV2 and TRBJ1-2; no definite D call. The CDR3 length is 15 residues. The V gene lost 2 bases and the J gene lost 0 bases, with 10 bases spanning the gap. Germline loops: CDR1 SNHLY, CDR2 FYNNEI. CDR3 amino acids: CASSEYGGANYGYTF. DNA for the CDR3: TGTGCCAGCAGTGAATACGGAGGAGCTAACTATGGCTACACCTTC.

Notes on this clonotype: The CDR3 carries no conserved terminal phenylalanine or tryptophan, so it likely arises from a read error. The chain couples TRBV20-1 to TRBJ1-6, with 7 bases identical to TRBD1. Per the germline V gene, CDR1 is DFQATT and CDR2 is SNEGSKA (reference sequence). The CDR3 runs 15 residues. After removal of 5 bases from V and 9 bases from J, the junction contained 13 bases not matched to a gene. The CDR3 DNA is TGCAGTGCTCGCCGTGAGGGGGCGATCGGTTCACCCCTCCACTCT. Translating gives CSARREGAIGSPLHS.

This clonotype has only one observation. The chain is built from TRBV11-2 and TRBJ2-7; 11 bases are a match to TRBD2. The CDR3 spans 13 residues. Losses at the gene ends were 8 bases for V and 3 bases for J; bases not matched to a gene: 3. From germline, CDR1 is SGHAT and CDR2 FQNNGV. CDR3 sequence: CASGGTSGYEQYF. CDR3 nucleotides: TGTGCCAGCGGGGGGACTAGCGGCTACGAGCAGTACTTC.

Ten or more counts support this clonotype. The gene calls are TRBV19 and TRBJ1-2, with 7 positions matching TRBD1. J lost 8 bases, V lost 4 bases, and 10 bases had no gene match. In germline, CDR1 is LNHDA, CDR2 SQIVND (reference sequence). The CDR3 has 14 residues. CDR3 sequence: CASSNLDRAVGYTF. The CDR3 DNA reads as TGTGCCAGTAGTAATCTCGACAGGGCGGTGGGCTACACCTTC.

The rearrangement links TRBV20-1 to TRBJ2-1, with D perhaps TRBD2 (5 bases). Trimming left V 0 bases short and J 0 bases short, with 12 bases between. The germline V gene encodes CDR1 DFQATT and CDR2 SNEGSKA (reference sequence). This CDR3 has 16 residues. CDR3 in DNA: TGCAGTGCTAGAGACCTCTCGGGAAGCTCCTACAATGAGCAGTTCTTC. Residues: CSARDLSGSSYNEQFF.

This clonotype was seen at least ten times. J is TRBJ2-5 and V is TRBV5-8, with D perhaps TRBD2 (7 bases). Germline CDR1 reads SGHTS; CDR2 reads YDEGEE. V shed 2 bases and J shed 1 base, with 15 bases lying between them. The CDR3 covers 16 residues. CDR3 DNA: TGTGCCAGCAGCTTAGGGGGTTCTAGCGGCCAAGAGACCCAGTACTTC. Translation gives CASSLGGSSGQETQYF.

This clonotype has only a few counts. This chain links TRBV24-1 with TRBJ2-5, with a weak D call TRBD2 (6 bases). With 7 bases removed from V and 2 bases from J, the gap between germline ends came to 16 bases. Germline loops: CDR1 KGHDR, CDR2 SFDVKD. The CDR3 is made up of 15 amino acids. CDR3: CATRSAGGPQETQYF. The DNA of the CDR3 is TGTGCCACCAGGTCAGCCGGGGGACCGCAAGAGACCCAGTACTTC.

The V call is TRBV7-8, the J call TRBJ2-7; 8 nucleotides line up with TRBD1. After removal of 1 base from V and 3 bases from J, the junction contained 8 bases not matched to a gene. The CDR3 sequence is 16 residues long. Germline loops: CDR1 SGHVS, CDR2 FQNEAQ. For the CDR3, the DNA is TGTGCCAGCAGCTTAGTAATCCGACAGGGGAACTACGAGCAGTACTTC. Protein: CASSLVIRQGNYEQYF.

The rearrangement joins TRBV19 to TRBJ2-1; perhaps TRBD2 as D (6 bases). Germline loops: CDR1 LNHDA, CDR2 SQIVND (reference sequence). V was clipped by 0 bases and J by 8 bases, with 11 bases between them. This CDR3 is 14 amino acids long. The chain's CDR3 is CASSIESPGDEQFF. The DNA of the CDR3 is TGTGCCAGTAGTATAGAGTCTCCGGGGGATGAGCAGTTCTTC.

This clonotype was observed at least ten times. The chain employs TRBV6-5 and TRBJ1-5; D gene unclear. CDR1 and CDR2 (germline): MNHEY, SVGAGI. This CDR3 contains 16 residues. V was clipped by 0 bases and J by 2 bases, with 11 bases between them. The CDR3 is CASSYSRWDGNQPQHF. As DNA, the CDR3 is TGTGCCAGCAGTTACTCGAGGTGGGATGGCAATCAGCCCCAGCATTTT.

Regarding this clonotype: A much larger clone differs by one base, so this may be a read error. The chain combines TRBV30 with TRBJ1-1; D ambiguous. The CDR3 extends over 14 amino acids. Germline V CDR1 and CDR2: GTSNPN, SVGIG (reference sequence). With 0 bases removed from V and 6 bases from J, the gap between germline ends came to 14 bases. CDR3 DNA: TGTGCCTGGAGTGTACTCTTGGGATGCGCTGAAGCTTTCTTT. Protein product: CAWSVLLGCAEAFF.

In its sample, this clonotype was seen many times. The rearrangement links TRBV2 to TRBJ1-1, with a possible D match to TRBD1 (6 bases). The CDR3 spans 11 residues. Germline CDR1 is SNHLY and CDR2 is FYNNEI. The CDR3 DNA follows: TGTGCGGCGGGGGCGAACACTGAAGCTTTCTTT. It is translated as CAAGANTEAFF.

This clonotype has a count of ten or more. This sequence joins TRBV11-3 and TRBJ2-2; D not resolved. In germline, CDR1 is SGHNT, CDR2 YENEEA. CDR3 size: 14 residues. Trimming took off 3 bases at V and 0 bases at J, with 5 bases between the two ends. CDR3 sequence: CASSLDSNTGELFF. CDR3 DNA sequence: TGTGCCAGCAGCTTGGATTCGAACACCGGGGAGCTGTTTTTT.

This clonotype was detected ten times or more. This sequence joins TRBV2 and TRBJ2-7, with D possibly TRBD2 on 6 matching bases. The CDR3 runs to 14 residues. With 7 bases removed from V and 0 bases from J, the gap between germline ends came to 13 bases. Germline V gives CDR1 SNHLY, CDR2 FYNNEI. The CDR3 region has the DNA TGTGCCAGCAAACCGGGACTGAGCTCCTACGAGCAGTACTTC. As protein: CASKPGLSSYEQYF.